A single sample gave rise to the 26 T cell receptor beta chains below, sequenced in a study of T cell repertoires in cytomegalovirus infection (dated by TCRdb to 2018 to 2020). Sequencing was carried out with an Illumina HiSeq 1500. TCRdb reanalyzed the raw reads on its own, using fastp at Q25 for trimming and MiXCR for clone calling, and kept in-frame beta chains. Identical CDR3 protein sequences are pooled into one entry, listed with their most common genes and DNA. The sample table holds roughly 130,000 distinct CDR3 sequences, of which about 10% were seen once. In total, the top ten clones hold roughly 9.1% of the sample. Specimen: PBMCs. Every receptor here comes from a human donor in good health (CMV status not recorded). Some clones in this sample may be carry-over from other donors' samples.

The sample holds a few counts of this clonotype. The chain's CDR3 is CSADSGSSPLHF. In DNA, the CDR3 is TGCAGTGCTGATAGCGGAAGTTCACCCCTCCACTTT. The rearrangement joins TRBV20-1 to TRBJ1-6; D remains unclear. V lost 5 bases to trimming and J lost 9 bases, with 11 bases between them. This CDR3 region has 12 residues. Germline V gives CDR1 DFQATT, CDR2 SNEGSKA (reference sequence).

Details on this clonotype: A read error may explain this, as a much larger clone is one base away. The chain combines TRBV6-6 with TRBJ1-1; D perhaps matches TRBD1 (6 bases). The CDR3 runs 13 residues. Germline loops: CDR1 MNHNY, CDR2 SVGAGI (reference sequence). The CDR3 DNA follows: TGTGCCAGCAGTACCAGGGGCGGCACTAAAGCTTTCTTT. Encoded protein: CASSTRGGTKAFF.

This clonotype appeared many times. The J gene is TRBJ1-4, the V gene TRBV12-3 or TRBV12-4; D call uncertain. Deletions cut 3 bases from V and 8 bases from J, with 13 bases between. The CDR3 length is 14 residues. The CDR3 sequence: CASSFTAIGEKLFF. In DNA form, the CDR3 reads TGTGCCAGCAGTTTCACGGCGATCGGGGAAAAACTGTTTTTT.

There are a few counts of this clonotype. The chain joins TRBV2 to TRBJ2-1; tentatively, D is TRBD2 (6 bases). Trimming took 6 bases from V and 5 from J, leaving 20 bases between them. This CDR3 comprises 16 residues. Germline V CDR1 and CDR2: SNHLY, FYNNEI. The CDR3 loop reads CASSDRDLALNNEQFF. As DNA, the CDR3 is TGTGCCAGCAGCGACCGGGACTTAGCCCTCAACAATGAGCAGTTCTTC.

The V gene is TRBV14, the J gene TRBJ1-2, with TRBD1 identical over 7 bases. The germline gives CDR1 SGHDN, CDR2 FVKESK. After removal of 6 bases from V and 13 bases from J, the junction contained 11 bases not matched to a gene. The CDR3 length is 12 residues. The DNA of the CDR3 is TGTGCCAGCAGGCGAGGACAGGTCCCCCCCACCTTC. Amino acids: CASRRGQVPPTF. The full variable domain, its missing parts supplied by reference TRBV14 and TRBJ1-2, is EAGVTQFPSHSVIEKGQTVTLRCDPISGHDNLYWYRRVMGKEIKFLLHFVKESKQDESGMPNNRFLAERTGGTYSTLKVQPAELEDSGVYFCASRRGQVPPTFGSGTRLTVV.

The table lists this clonotype with many counts. The chain has TRBV28 and TRBJ2-7; 9 nucleotides align to TRBD1. CDR1 is MDHEN, CDR2 SYDVKM, per germline. V trimming: 7 bases; J trimming: 7 bases; junction bases outside the gene matches: 11. The CDR3 sequence is 14 residues long. CDR3 sequence reads: CASTQGQGVREQYF. The CDR3 DNA reads TGTGCCAGCACCCAGGGACAGGGTGTTAGGGAGCAGTACTTC.

Many counts were recorded for this clonotype. The rearrangement links TRBV6-4 to TRBJ2-1, with 8 bases matching TRBD2. This CDR3 has 15 amino acids. V shed 2 bases, J shed 7 bases, and the junction held 7 bases outside the gene matches. Per germline, CDR1 MRHNA and CDR2 SNTAGT. The CDR3 DNA follows: TGTGCCAGCAGTGACGTAATAGCGGGGAGGAATGAGCAGTTCTTC. It translates to CASSDVIAGRNEQFF.

This clonotype was picked up many times. This chain joins TRBV7-2 and TRBJ2-1; tentative D call: TRBD2 (6 bases). This CDR3 has 16 amino acids. V was cut by 4 bases and J by 6 bases, with 19 bases left in between. Germline V gene sequence: CDR1 SGHTA, CDR2 FQGNSA. For the CDR3, the DNA is TGTGCCAGCAGCTCCCCGGTGGTAGCGGCGTTCAATGAGCAGTTCTTC. Protein sequence: CASSSPVVAAFNEQFF.

This clonotype was seen repeatedly, ten times or more. V is TRBV7-2 and J is TRBJ1-1; 7 bases are a match to TRBD1. Germline lookup yields CDR1 SGHTA and CDR2 FQGNSA. This CDR3 has 12 residues. With V trimmed by 3 bases and J by 10 bases, 5 bases remained unmatched. The CDR3 sequence: CASSFSEGAAFF. DNA for the CDR3: TGTGCCAGCAGCTTTTCGGAGGGGGCAGCTTTCTTT.

This clonotype was recorded at least ten times. The CDR3 loop is CASSSRDRVFNEQFF. The DNA for the CDR3 is TGTGCCAGTAGTTCCCGGGACAGGGTTTTCAATGAGCAGTTCTTC. The chain joins TRBV19 to TRBJ2-1; 9 bases are shared with TRBD1. The CDR3 consists of 15 residues. Germline values: CDR1 LNHDA, CDR2 SQIVND (reference sequence). J gave up 6 bases and V 5 bases, and 8 bases lay outside the gene matches.

This clonotype was seen repeatedly, ten times or more. The gene calls are TRBV6-2 or TRBV6-3 and TRBJ1-1; D not certain. Trimming cost V 6 bases and J 7 bases, with 12 bases left between them. This CDR3 contains 12 residues. Germline V gives CDR1 MNHEY, CDR2 SVGEGT. The CDR3 is CASSRGEFEAFF. The CDR3 bases are TGTGCCAGCAGCCGGGGAGAATTTGAAGCTTTCTTT.

The V and J genes are TRBV20-1 and TRBJ2-7; 9 nucleotides agree with TRBD1. Trimming took 5 bases from V and 1 from J; bases not matched to a gene: 9. This CDR3 spans 15 amino acids. Per the germline V gene, CDR1 is DFQATT and CDR2 is SNEGSKA (reference sequence). CDR3 region: CSAQSQGAGSYEQYF. The CDR3 DNA sequence: TGCAGTGCTCAATCACAGGGGGCGGGGTCCTACGAGCAGTACTTC.

This clonotype was counted ten times or more. The chain employs TRBV5-1 and TRBJ2-7; 11 bases fit TRBD1. V trimming: 4 bases; J trimming: 5 bases; junction bases outside the gene matches: 8. Looked up from germline, CDR1 is SGHRS and CDR2 is YFSETQ. This CDR3 contains 15 residues. The CDR3 sequence is CASSGPGQGGDEQYF. CDR3 bases: TGCGCCAGCAGCGGACCGGGACAGGGGGGGGACGAGCAGTACTTC.

This clonotype was seen ten or more times. The chain links TRBV2 to TRBJ2-7; D call uncertain. Trimming pared 2 bases from V and 7 bases from J, leaving 9 bases between. This CDR3 spans 12 amino acids. Per germline, CDR1 SNHLY and CDR2 FYNNEI. For the CDR3, the DNA is TGTGCCAGCAGTGAATCGGGTAGTGAGCAGTACTTC. Amino acid sequence: CASSESGSEQYF.

Details on this clonotype: A much larger clone lies one base from this, so it may be a read error. This chain joins TRBV28 and TRBJ2-7, with a tentative D call TRBD2 (6 bases). Germline values: CDR1 MDHEN, CDR2 SYDVKM. The V gene lost 2 bases and the J gene lost 2 bases, with 16 bases spanning the gap. The CDR3 has 16 amino acids. The DNA for the CDR3 is TGTGCCAGCAGTTTAGGGGGGAGCAGTGCCCCCTACGAGCAGTACTTC. It encodes CASSLGGSSAPYEQYF. The entire variable domain, with the rest obtained from reference TRBV28 and TRBJ2-7, is as follows: DVKVTQSSRYLVKRTGEKVFLECVQDMDHENMFWYRQDPGLGLRLIYFSYDVKMKEKGDIPEGYSVSREKKERFSLILESASTNQTSMYLCASSLGGSSAPYEQYFGPGTRLTVT.

This clonotype was recorded at least ten times. This chain joins TRBV28 and TRBJ2-7; D is possibly TRBD2 (6 bases). The germline V gene has CDR1 MDHEN and CDR2 SYDVKM. The CDR3 has 15 amino acids. V lost 6 bases and J lost 0, with 15 bases in between. The CDR3 region has the DNA TGTGCCAGCAGGCCCGGGGGACGGGCCTCCTACGAGCAGTACTTC. Its protein is CASRPGGRASYEQYF.

This clonotype was counted at least ten times. The J gene is TRBJ1-5, the V gene TRBV7-2; no definite D call. The germline V gene has CDR1 SGHTA and CDR2 FQGNSA. This CDR3 contains 13 residues. V was clipped by 2 bases and J by 7 bases, with 9 bases between them. As DNA, the CDR3 is TGTGCCAGCAGCTTAAGGGATGAGCAGCCCCAGCATTTT. Protein: CASSLRDEQPQHF.

This clonotype has just a few counts. The chain uses TRBV7-9 and TRBJ1-4; D call uncertain. The germline gives CDR1 SEHNR, CDR2 FQNEAQ (reference sequence). The CDR3 consists of 15 residues. The V and J ends lost 5 bases and 8 bases respectively, with 18 bases between them. The CDR3 DNA sequence: TGTGCCAGCAGCACTGTCGGACCTTCGGACGAAAAACTGTTTTTT. Residues: CASSTVGPSDEKLFF.

This clonotype was observed a handful of times. The J gene is TRBJ1-4, the V gene TRBV5-5, with TRBD1 matching over 9 bases. Per germline, CDR1 SGHKS and CDR2 YYEKEE (reference sequence). The V segment lost 4 bases and the J segment 4 bases; nucleotides outside the gene matches: 2. The CDR3 runs to 14 residues. Here the CDR3 reads CASSRTGDNEKLFF. CDR3 sequence (DNA): TGTGCCAGCAGCCGGACAGGGGATAATGAAAAACTGTTTTTT.

Ten or more counts support this clonotype. The J gene is TRBJ1-4, the V gene TRBV7-2; D is ambiguous. CDR1 and CDR2 from the germline V gene are SGHTA and FQGNSA. This CDR3 spans 14 amino acids. With 3 bases removed from V and 3 bases from J, the gap between germline ends came to 8 bases. This chain's CDR3 is CASSFNGANEKLFF. In nucleotides, the CDR3 is TGTGCCAGCAGCTTCAACGGGGCTAATGAAAAACTGTTTTTT.

This clonotype has only a few counts. The CDR3 loop is CSARDPQVRHINGYTF. The CDR3 region has the DNA TGCAGTGCTAGAGATCCCCAGGTCCGCCACATTAATGGCTACACCTTC. The V and J genes are TRBV20-1 and TRBJ1-2, with D unclear. This CDR3 is 16 amino acids long. Looked up from germline, CDR1 is DFQATT and CDR2 is SNEGSKA (reference sequence). V lost 0 bases and J 6 bases, leaving 20 bases between the germline ends.

This clonotype was seen repeatedly, ten times or more. The rearrangement joins TRBV12-3 or TRBV12-4 to TRBJ1-2, with TRBD1 as a possible D gene (5 bases). Trimming took 8 bases from V and 5 from J, leaving 15 bases between them. The CDR3 sequence is 13 residues long. Written as DNA, the CDR3 is TGTGCCAGCGGGGACGGCAATCCGTATGGCTACACCTTC. Its translation is CASGDGNPYGYTF.

In its sample, this clonotype was seen many times. The rearrangement joins TRBV5-1 to TRBJ2-5; D remains ambiguous. V lost 2 bases to trimming and J lost 2 bases, with 7 bases between them. Germline assignment: CDR1 SGHRS and CDR2 YFSETQ. This CDR3 comprises 13 residues. The CDR3 is CASSFQAQETQYF. CDR3 nucleotides: TGCGCCAGCAGCTTTCAGGCGCAAGAGACCCAGTACTTC.

Many counts were recorded for this clonotype. This sequence joins TRBV5-1 and TRBJ2-7, with TRBD1 as a possible D gene (6 bases). Trimming took off 4 bases at V and 2 bases at J, with 19 bases between the two ends. The CDR3 is made up of 16 amino acids. CDR1 is SGHRS, CDR2 YFSETQ, per germline. For the CDR3, the DNA is TGCGCCAGCAGCCCCAATCCGGGACAAAAGGCCTACGAGCAGTACTTC. It specifies CASSPNPGQKAYEQYF.

This chain joins TRBV5-4 and TRBJ2-3, with D perhaps TRBD1 or TRBD2 (6 bases each). Trimming removed 4 bases at V and 2 bases at J, with 14 bases between. Germline lookup yields CDR1 SGHNT and CDR2 YYREEE (reference sequence). This CDR3 comprises 15 residues. Written as DNA, the CDR3 is TGTGCCAGCAGCCCGGGGGCACGCTACACAGATACGCAGTATTTT. Its translation: CASSPGARYTDTQYF.

This clonotype was detected ten times or more. The chain is built from TRBV5-5 and TRBJ2-5; D not certain. Trimming stripped 0 bases from V and 7 bases from J, with 13 bases between. The CDR3 has 14 residues. CDR1 and CDR2 from the germline V gene are SGHKS and YYEKEE (reference sequence). As DNA, the CDR3 is TGTGCCAGCAGCTTGGACGGGCGTGAAGTGACCCAGTACTTC. It is translated as CASSLDGREVTQYF.